The 21 T cell receptor beta chains listed next were all sequenced from one sample in a study of cytomegalovirus exposure and HLA in healthy donors. 13 Jbeta primers and 60 Vbeta primers were used for the PCR. The data were produced by immunoSEQ multiplex PCR, yet TCRdb's version contains in-frame clones alone and is incomplete. The repertoire holds roughly 110,000 clones, with approximately 67% as singletons. Material: PBMCs. The receptors here all came from a man between 18 and 35 years old in good health and CMV-seropositive.

CDR3 protein: CASSPLAGENEQFF. CDR3 DNA sequence: TGTGCCAGCTCACCACTAGCGGGGGAAAATGAGCAGTTCTTC. The chain links TRBV18 to TRBJ2-1; 9 bases are shared with TRBD2. Losses at the gene ends were 1 base for V and 7 bases for J; bases not matched to a gene: 2. This CDR3 is 14 amino acids long. Looked up from germline, CDR1 is KGHSH and CDR2 is LQKENI.

This chain joins TRBV11-3 and TRBJ1-1, with D perhaps TRBD1 (6 bases). The CDR3 runs to 13 residues. Looked up from germline, CDR1 is SGHNT and CDR2 is YENEEA. Trimming shortened V by 8 bases and J by 1 base, and 11 bases separated the two germline ends. The CDR3 here is CASGPRGNTEAFF. CDR3 coding DNA: TGTGCCAGCGGACCCAGGGGGAACACTGAAGCTTTCTTT.

V is TRBV6-5 and J is TRBJ1-5; possibly TRBD1 for D (5 bases). Germline V gives CDR1 MNHEY, CDR2 SVGAGI. V lost 6 bases and J 0 bases, leaving 12 bases between the germline ends. The CDR3 has 15 residues. The CDR3 nucleotides are TGTGCCAGCAGCCGCGGGGGGGGTAGCAATCAGCCCCAGCATTTT. It yields the protein CASSRGGGSNQPQHF.

The chain couples TRBV18 to TRBJ2-1; 8 bases fit TRBD2. The CDR3 spans 14 residues. Germline V lookup: CDR1 KGHSH, CDR2 LQKENI. V lost 2 bases to trimming and J lost 8 bases; unmatched junction nucleotides: 5. CDR3 sequence (DNA): TGTGCCAGCTCACCAAAATTAGCGGGGCATGAGCAGTTCTTC. Translated, it gives CASSPKLAGHEQFF.

The rearrangement links TRBV7-2 to TRBJ1-6; the D gene is possibly TRBD1 (5 bases). The CDR3 runs to 16 residues. The V gene's germline CDR1 is SGHTA and CDR2 FQGNSA. V was trimmed by 9 bases and J by 4 bases, leaving 19 bases between them. CDR3: CASTPRQGRYNSPLHF. The CDR3 region has the DNA TGTGCCAGTACACCTAGGCAGGGCCGGTATAATTCACCCCTCCACTTT.

The chain combines TRBV5-6 with TRBJ2-5, with 9 bases lining up with TRBD1. V trimming: 2 bases; J trimming: 5 bases; junction bases outside the gene matches: 1. This CDR3 region has 13 residues. From germline, CDR1 is SGHDT and CDR2 YYEEEE. CDR3 residues: CASSFDRGETQYF. Here the CDR3 DNA reads TGTGCCAGCAGCTTCGACAGGGGGGAGACCCAGTACTTC.

This clone was seen more than once but under ten times. DNA of the CDR3: TGTGCCAGCAGTTACTCGCTGGGGAGCACTGAAGCTTTCTTT. Protein product: CASSYSLGSTEAFF. The chain recombines TRBV6-6 with TRBJ1-1; D not certain. This CDR3 comprises 14 residues. Trimming pared 0 bases from V and 4 bases from J, leaving 9 bases between. From germline, CDR1 is MNHNY and CDR2 SVGAGI (reference sequence).

There are a few counts of this clone. This sequence joins TRBV15 and TRBJ1-2; 7 bases match TRBD1. Germline V gives CDR1 LNHNV, CDR2 YYDKDF (reference sequence). Trimming took 0 bases from V and 4 from J; bases not matched to a gene: 5. The CDR3 extends over 15 amino acids. The CDR3 coding sequence is TGTGCCACCAGCAGAGATTCACAGGGGTCCTATGGCTACACCTTC. Translation gives CATSRDSQGSYGYTF.

V and J are TRBV28 and TRBJ2-1, with D possibly matching TRBD2 (7 bases). This CDR3 spans 17 amino acids. V shed 5 bases and J shed 2 bases, with 19 bases lying between them. Germline lookup yields CDR1 MDHEN and CDR2 SYDVKM. DNA for the CDR3: TGTGCCAGCAGTAGATTCGGGGGGCCTACCACCTACAATGAGCAGTTCTTC. Translated: CASSRFGGPTTYNEQFF.

This chain joins TRBV27 and TRBJ1-3; tentatively, D is TRBD1 (5 bases). Trimming left V 10 bases short and J 4 bases short, with 20 bases between. The CDR3 has 15 amino acids. Germline values: CDR1 MNHEY, CDR2 SMNVEV (reference sequence). DNA of the CDR3: TGTGCCACCAAGACAGCCGTGACGCCAGGAAACACCATATATTTT. This sequence encodes CATKTAVTPGNTIYF.

The J gene is TRBJ1-1, the V gene TRBV11-2, with D possibly matching TRBD1 (5 bases). The germline CDR1 and CDR2 sequences are SGHAT and FQNNGV. V lost 0 bases and J 7 bases, leaving 18 bases between the germline ends. There are 16 residues in the CDR3. The CDR3 nucleotides read TGTGCCAGCAGCTTAGAAATCCCGGGGGAGGCCATTGAAGCTTTCTTT. Residues: CASSLEIPGEAIEAFF.

This chain joins TRBV7-9 and TRBJ2-1; tentative D call: TRBD1 (6 bases). Per germline, CDR1 SEHNR and CDR2 FQNEAQ (reference sequence). The V end was cut by 0 bases, the J end by 8 bases, with 11 bases between. This CDR3 is built from 14 residues. The CDR3 reads CASSLADSFDEQFF. Here the CDR3 DNA reads TGTGCCAGCAGCTTAGCGGACAGCTTCGATGAGCAGTTCTTC.

J is TRBJ1-2 and V is TRBV6-6; 8 bases match TRBD1. J gave up 3 bases and V 1 base, and 7 bases lay outside the gene matches. The CDR3 contains 16 residues. Germline CDR1 reads MNHNY; CDR2 reads SVGAGI (reference sequence). CDR3 coding DNA: TGTGCCAGCAGTTACTTGAGGACAGGGCTTGACTATGGCTACACCTTC. It is translated as CASSYLRTGLDYGYTF.

In this sample, this clone turned up a few times. V and J are TRBV5-6 and TRBJ1-1, with D possibly TRBD1 on 6 matching bases. V gave up 6 bases and J gave up 5 bases, with 23 bases separating them. This CDR3 has 16 amino acids. Germline-derived CDR1 and CDR2 are SGHDT and YYEEEE. As DNA, the CDR3 is TGTGCCAGCACCCACTGGGCAGGGGAGCCGAGAACTGAAGCTTTCTTT. Its protein is CASTHWAGEPRTEAFF.

Only a few counts were recorded for this clone. The V call is TRBV6-5, the J call TRBJ1-6; D gene unclear. V was clipped by 3 bases and J by 8 bases, with 8 bases between them. The CDR3 loop spans 13 amino acids. CDR1 MNHEY and CDR2 SVGAGI come from the germline V gene. The CDR3 protein is CASSYRQYSPLHF. CDR3 coding DNA: TGTGCCAGCAGTTATCGACAATATTCACCCCTCCACTTT.

The table lists this clone with a count of one. The genes are TRBV7-8 and TRBJ1-4; possible D gene TRBD1, 5 bases. The germline V gene has CDR1 SGHVS and CDR2 FQNEAQ. This CDR3 region has 14 residues. The ends were cut back, 1 base at V and 11 bases at J, with 14 bases in the middle. The CDR3 loop is CASSLGGTAGKLFF. CDR3 DNA sequence: TGTGCCAGCAGCTTAGGGGGCACCGCAGGGAAACTGTTTTTT. Variable domain in full (rest from reference TRBV7-8 and TRBJ1-4): GAGVSQSPRYKVAKRGQDVALRCDPISGHVSLFWYQQALGQGPEFLTYFQNEAQLDKSGLPSDRFFAERPEGSVSTLKIQRTQQEDSAVYLCASSLGGTAGKLFFGSGTQLSVL.

The CDR3 protein is CASRAGQGFSYEQYV. CDR3 nucleotides: TGTGCCAGCAGAGCAGGACAGGGATTTTCCTACGAGCAGTACGTC. This chain joins TRBV27 and TRBJ2-7; 8 bases align to TRBD1. The CDR3 loop spans 15 amino acids. From germline, CDR1 is MNHEY and CDR2 SMNVEV (reference sequence). V lost 6 bases and J lost 1; bases outside the gene matches: 8.

The rearrangement links TRBV6-1 to TRBJ1-2, with D unresolved. CDR1 is MNHNS and CDR2 is SASEGT in the germline V gene. The CDR3 is 13 residues long. The V gene lost 2 bases and the J gene lost 8 bases, with 12 bases spanning the gap. CDR3 coding DNA: TGTGCCAGCAGTGAAACCAGGCCCCGAGGCTACACCTTC. Translating gives CASSETRPRGYTF.

The chain combines TRBV29-1 with TRBJ2-5; maybe TRBD1 (6 bases). The CDR3 has 15 residues. The germline gives CDR1 SQVTM, CDR2 ANQGSEA. V was trimmed by 3 bases and J by 1 base, leaving 15 bases between them. The CDR3 DNA reads TGCAGCGTTGATCGCGGCAGGGGCATCCAAGAGACCCAGTACTTC. Its translation: CSVDRGRGIQETQYF.

The V gene is TRBV6-1, the J gene TRBJ2-1, with 12 bases fitting TRBD2. There are 15 residues in the CDR3. CDR1 and CDR2 from the germline V gene are MNHNS and SASEGT. V was clipped by 3 bases and J by 10 bases; unmatched bases: 7. CDR3 in amino acids: CASSDLAGGPREQFF. In DNA form, the CDR3 reads TGTGCCAGCAGTGATCTAGCGGGGGGGCCGAGGGAGCAGTTCTTC.

The chain combines TRBV4-1 with TRBJ2-2; D might be TRBD2 (5 bases). The CDR3 is 15 residues long. Trimming pared 0 bases from V and 6 bases from J, leaving 11 bases between. Per germline, CDR1 MGHRA and CDR2 YSYEKL. As DNA, the CDR3 is TGCGCCAGCAGCCAAGATGGGAGACTACCCGGGGAGCTGTTTTTT. Translated, it gives CASSQDGRLPGELFF.